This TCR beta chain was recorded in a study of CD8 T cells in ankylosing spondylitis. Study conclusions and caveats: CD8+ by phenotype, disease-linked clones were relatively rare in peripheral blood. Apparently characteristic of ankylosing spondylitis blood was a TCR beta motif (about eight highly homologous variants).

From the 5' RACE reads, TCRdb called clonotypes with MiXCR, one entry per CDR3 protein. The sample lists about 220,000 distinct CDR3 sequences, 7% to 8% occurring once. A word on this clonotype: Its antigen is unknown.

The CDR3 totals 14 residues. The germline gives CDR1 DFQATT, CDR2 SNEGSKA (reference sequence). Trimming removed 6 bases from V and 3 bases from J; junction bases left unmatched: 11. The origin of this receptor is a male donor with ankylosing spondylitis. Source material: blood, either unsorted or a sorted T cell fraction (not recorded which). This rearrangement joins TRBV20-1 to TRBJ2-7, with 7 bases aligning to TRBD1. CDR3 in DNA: TGCAGTGCCACCATTGGGGACAGAAACTACGAGCAGTACTTC. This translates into CSATIGDRNYEQYF.